This T cell receptor beta chain was retrieved from a study of monozygotic twins with inflammatory bowel disease. Findings of the study overall: Support was absent for any single strong signal or clonotype linked to IBD.

Via template switching, UMIs carrying a 6-nucleotide sample barcode were introduced. From the 5' RACE reads, TCRdb lists one entry per CDR3 protein and no DNA. This sample contains 150,000 to 200,000 distinct CDR3 sequences. About this clonotype itself: Its target is not known.

Per germline, CDR1 SQVTM and CDR2 ANQGSEA. This CDR3 region has 14 residues. The sample consisted of blood. The chain combines TRBV29-1 with TRBJ2-7; TCRdb proposes TRBD2, but this gene call is untestable without DNA. This receptor was taken from a human donor with ulcerative colitis or Crohn's disease, or a healthy co-twin of an affected twin (not recorded which). This CDR3 is CSVVSPGSSYEQYF.